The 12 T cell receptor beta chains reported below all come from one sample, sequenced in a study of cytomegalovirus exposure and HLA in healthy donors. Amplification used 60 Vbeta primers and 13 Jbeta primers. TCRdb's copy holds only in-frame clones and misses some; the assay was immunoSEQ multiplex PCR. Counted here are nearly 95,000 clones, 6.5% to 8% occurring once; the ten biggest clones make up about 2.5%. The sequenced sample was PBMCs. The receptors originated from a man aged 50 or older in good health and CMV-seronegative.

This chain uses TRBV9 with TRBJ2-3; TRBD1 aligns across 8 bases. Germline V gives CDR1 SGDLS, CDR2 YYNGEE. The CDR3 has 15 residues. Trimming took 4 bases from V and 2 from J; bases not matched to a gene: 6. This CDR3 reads CASSLQGEPTDTQYF. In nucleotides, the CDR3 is TGTGCCAGCAGCTTACAGGGGGAGCCCACAGATACGCAGTATTTT.

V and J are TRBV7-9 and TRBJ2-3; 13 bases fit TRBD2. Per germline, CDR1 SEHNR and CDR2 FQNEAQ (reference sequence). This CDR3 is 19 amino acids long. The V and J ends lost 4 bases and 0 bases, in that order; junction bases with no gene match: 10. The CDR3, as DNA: TGTGCCAGCAGCTCTACGAAATCACTAGCGGGAGGGAGCACAGATACGCAGTATTTT. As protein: CASSSTKSLAGGSTDTQYF.

Here the CDR3 reads CASSPSGGPADTQYF. CDR3 in DNA: TGTGCCAGCTCACCGAGCGGGGGGCCAGCAGATACGCAGTATTTT. V usage is TRBV18 and J usage is TRBJ2-3; TRBD2 aligns across 9 bases. The CDR3 is made up of 15 amino acids. Germline-derived CDR1 and CDR2 are KGHSH and LQKENI. The junction had 5 bases not matched to a gene; V was cut back by 3 bases and J by 4 bases.

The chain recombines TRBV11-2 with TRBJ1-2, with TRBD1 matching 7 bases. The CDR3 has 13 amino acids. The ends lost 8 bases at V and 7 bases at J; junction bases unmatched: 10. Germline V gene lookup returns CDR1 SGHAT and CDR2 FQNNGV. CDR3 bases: TGTGCCAGCGGATTAGACAGGGTGCGTGGCTACACCTTC. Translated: CASGLDRVRGYTF.

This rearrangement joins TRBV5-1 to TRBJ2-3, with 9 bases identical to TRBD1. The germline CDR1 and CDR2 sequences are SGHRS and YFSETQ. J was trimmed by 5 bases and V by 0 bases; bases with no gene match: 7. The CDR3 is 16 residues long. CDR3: CASSLAGTGFKDTQYF. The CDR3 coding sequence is TGCGCCAGCAGCTTGGCCGGGACAGGGTTTAAAGATACGCAGTATTTT.

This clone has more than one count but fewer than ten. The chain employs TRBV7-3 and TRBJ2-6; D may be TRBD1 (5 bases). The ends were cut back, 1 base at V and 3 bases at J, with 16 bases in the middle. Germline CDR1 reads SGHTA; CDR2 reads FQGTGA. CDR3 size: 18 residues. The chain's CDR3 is CASSLIGAGSGGANVLTF. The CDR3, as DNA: TGTGCCAGCAGCTTAATAGGGGCAGGATCAGGTGGGGCCAACGTCCTGACTTTC. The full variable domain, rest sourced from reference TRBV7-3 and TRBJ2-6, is GAGVSQTPSNKVTEKGKYVELRCDPISGHTALYWYRQSLGQGPEFLIYFQGTGAADDSGLPNDRFFAVRPEGSVSTLKIQRTERGDSAVYLCASSLIGAGSGGANVLTFGAGSRLTVL.

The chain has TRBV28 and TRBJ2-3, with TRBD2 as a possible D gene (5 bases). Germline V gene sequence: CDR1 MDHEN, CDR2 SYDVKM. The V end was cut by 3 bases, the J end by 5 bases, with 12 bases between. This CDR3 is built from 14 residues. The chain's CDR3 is CASSFPYRGDTQYF. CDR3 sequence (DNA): TGTGCCAGCAGTTTTCCTTATCGGGGAGATACGCAGTATTTT.

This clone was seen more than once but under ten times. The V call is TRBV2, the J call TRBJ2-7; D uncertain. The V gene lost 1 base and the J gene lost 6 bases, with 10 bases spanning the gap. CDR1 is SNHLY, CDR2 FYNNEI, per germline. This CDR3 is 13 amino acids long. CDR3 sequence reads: CASSEELVAEQYF. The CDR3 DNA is TGTGCCAGCAGTGAAGAGTTAGTTGCCGAGCAGTACTTC.

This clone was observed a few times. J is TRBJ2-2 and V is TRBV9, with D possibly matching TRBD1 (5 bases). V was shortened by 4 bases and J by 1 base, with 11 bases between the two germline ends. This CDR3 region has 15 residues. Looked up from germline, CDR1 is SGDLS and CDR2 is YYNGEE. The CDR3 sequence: CASSPLGQNTGELFF. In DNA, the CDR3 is TGTGCCAGCAGCCCCCTCGGACAGAACACCGGGGAGCTGTTTTTT.

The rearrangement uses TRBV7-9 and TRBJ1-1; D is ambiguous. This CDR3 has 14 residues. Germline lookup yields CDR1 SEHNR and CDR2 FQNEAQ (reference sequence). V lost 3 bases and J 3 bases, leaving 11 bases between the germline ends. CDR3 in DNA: TGTGCCAGCAGCTTTCATCCGAGGGACACTGAAGCTTTCTTT. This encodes CASSFHPRDTEAFF.

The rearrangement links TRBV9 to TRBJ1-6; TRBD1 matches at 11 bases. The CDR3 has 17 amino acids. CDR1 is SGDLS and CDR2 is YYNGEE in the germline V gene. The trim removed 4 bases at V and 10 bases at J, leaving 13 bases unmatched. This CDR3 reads CASSSRGTGTGGSPLHF. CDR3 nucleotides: TGTGCCAGCAGCTCACGAGGCACCGGGACAGGGGGATCACCCCTCCACTTT.

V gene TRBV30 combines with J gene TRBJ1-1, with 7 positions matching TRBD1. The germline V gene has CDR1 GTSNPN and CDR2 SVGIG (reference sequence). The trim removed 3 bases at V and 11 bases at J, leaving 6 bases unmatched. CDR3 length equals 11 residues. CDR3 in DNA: TGTGCCTGGAGCCCCACAGGGGAGGCTTTCTTT. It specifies CAWSPTGEAFF. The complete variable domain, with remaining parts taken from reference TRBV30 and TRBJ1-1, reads SQTIHQWPATLVQPVGSPLSLECTVEGTSNPNLYWYRQAAGRGLQLLFYSVGIGQISSEVPQNLSASRPQDRQFILSSKKLLLSDSGFYLCAWSPTGEAFFGQGTRLTVV.